The 23 T cell receptor beta chains below were found in one sample sequenced in a study of shared clonotypes between healthy human individuals (dated by TCRdb to 2018 to 2020). Library construction relied on the immunoSEQ multiplex PCR assay. Imported from immuneACCESS, the table was reduced by TCRdb to in-frame sequences with V and J called. These copies leave out some clones; in studies compared against another copy, an unresolved V gene accounts for under half, and the cause of the remainder is not known. In this sample the table shows over a million clones, 95% to 97% of which occur a single time. Clones ranked in the top ten supply more than 0.9% of the sample. The sample was naive CD4+ T cells sorted from blood. The cell subset or site label on this specimen signifies: CD45RA+ positively selected. All receptors come from a man aged 25 to 40 in good health.

CDR3 protein: CASSWTGPQHF. In DNA form, the CDR3 reads TGTGCCAGCAGTTGGACAGGGCCCCAGCATTTT. The chain recombines TRBV28 with TRBJ1-5; 7 bases are shared with TRBD1. The CDR3 loop spans 11 amino acids. In germline, CDR1 is MDHEN, CDR2 SYDVKM. V lost 4 bases and J lost 9; bases outside the gene matches: 0.

The table lists this clone with a count of one. The CDR3 nucleotides are TGTGCCAGCGGAAGACTAGTGTCCGGGGAGCTGTTTTTT. Protein: CASGRLVSGELFF. The chain couples TRBV28 to TRBJ2-2, with D perhaps TRBD2 (6 bases). V gave up 8 bases and J gave up 6 bases, with 13 bases separating them. Per the germline V gene, CDR1 is MDHEN and CDR2 is SYDVKM. There are 13 residues in the CDR3.

This clone was seen just once. V usage is TRBV15 and J usage is TRBJ2-2; the D is unclear. V was cut by 5 bases and J by 2 bases, with 15 bases left in between. From germline, CDR1 is LNHNV and CDR2 YYDKDF (reference sequence). The CDR3 is made up of 16 amino acids. The CDR3 spells CATSSLWGTNTGELFF. For the CDR3, the DNA is TGTGCCACCAGCTCGCTCTGGGGTACCAACACCGGGGAGCTGTTTTTT. The complete variable domain, with remaining parts taken from reference TRBV15 and TRBJ2-2, reads DAMVIQNPRYQVTQFGKPVTLSCSQTLNHNVMYWYQQKSSQAPKLLFHYYDKDFNNEADTPDNFQSRRPNTSFCFLDIRSPGLGDTAMYLCATSSLWGTNTGELFFGEGSRLTVL.

This clone was seen just once. This rearrangement joins TRBV28 to TRBJ2-1, with a weak D call TRBD2 (7 bases). CDR1 is MDHEN and CDR2 is SYDVKM in the germline V gene. Trimming shortened V by 5 bases and J by 5 bases, and 25 bases separated the two germline ends. This CDR3 has 18 amino acids. The CDR3 DNA is TGTGCCAGCAGTACTCGGACTAGAATGGGGGGGACACACAATGAGCAGTTCTTC. Its protein is CASSTRTRMGGTHNEQFF.

This clone has just one count. The chain carries TRBV7-8 and TRBJ1-5, with 7 bases matching TRBD1. The ends lost 5 bases at V and 2 bases at J; junction bases unmatched: 6. In germline, CDR1 is SGHVS, CDR2 FQNEAQ. The CDR3 loop spans 15 amino acids. The CDR3 DNA follows: TGTGCCAGCAGCGAAGACAGGGTTGGCAATCAGCCCCAGCATTTT. It yields the protein CASSEDRVGNQPQHF.

This sequence joins TRBV5-1 and TRBJ2-1; weak D call: TRBD1 (5 bases). V lost 1 base, J lost 9 bases, and 11 bases lay in between. The CDR3 covers 13 residues. Looked up from germline, CDR1 is SGHRS and CDR2 is YFSETQ. Written as DNA, the CDR3 is TGCGCCAGCAGCTTGAAAGGGGCAGGTGAGCAGTTCTTC. Its translation is CASSLKGAGEQFF. The full variable domain, completed using reference TRBV5-1 and TRBJ2-1, is KAGVTQTPRYLIKTRGQQVTLSCSPISGHRSVSWYQQTPGQGLQFLFEYFSETQRNKGNFPGRFSGRQFSNSRSEMNVSTLELGDSALYLCASSLKGAGEQFFGPGTRLTVL.

This chain links TRBV20-1 with TRBJ2-7; D is undetermined. Trimming pared 4 bases from V and 4 bases from J, leaving 5 bases between. This CDR3 has 10 amino acids. Germline V gene lookup returns CDR1 DFQATT and CDR2 SNEGSKA (reference sequence). This chain's CDR3 is CSATIYEQYF. In nucleotides, the CDR3 is TGCAGTGCTACTATTTACGAGCAGTACTTC.

The rearrangement joins TRBV27 to TRBJ2-2, with TRBD2 identical over 11 bases. J gave up 2 bases and V 3 bases, and 5 bases lay outside the gene matches. CDR1 and CDR2 (germline): MNHEY, SMNVEV (reference sequence). The CDR3 consists of 17 residues. Written as DNA, the CDR3 is TGTGCCAGCAGTTTCCTAGCGGGAGGTGTAAACACCGGGGAGCTGTTTTTT. Protein: CASSFLAGGVNTGELFF.

This chain joins TRBV5-1 and TRBJ2-2; either TRBD1 or TRBD2 may supply D (6 bases each). V was trimmed by 4 bases and J by 6 bases, leaving 13 bases between them. The CDR3 covers 14 residues. The germline V gene encodes CDR1 SGHRS and CDR2 YFSETQ. This CDR3 is CASSLNREAGELFF. The CDR3 nucleotides are TGCGCCAGCAGCCTCAACAGGGAGGCCGGGGAGCTGTTTTTT.

The chain uses TRBV7-2 and TRBJ1-5; possibly TRBD1 for D (6 bases). This CDR3 has 12 residues. V was cut by 6 bases and J by 7 bases, with 10 bases left in between. Germline CDR1 reads SGHTA; CDR2 reads FQGNSA. The CDR3 coding sequence is TGTGCCAGCAGTACAGGGTTCCAGCCCCAGCATTTT. It specifies CASSTGFQPQHF.

This sequence joins TRBV11-2 and TRBJ2-5; 10 bases agree with TRBD2. Germline assignment: CDR1 SGHAT and CDR2 FQNNGV. The trim removed 0 bases at V and 10 bases at J, leaving 14 bases unmatched. The CDR3 is 17 residues long. CDR3 in DNA: TGTGCCAGCAGCTTAGATAGGACTAGCGGAAAACAAGTCGGCCAGTACTTC. Protein: CASSLDRTSGKQVGQYF.

The chain carries TRBV6-1 and TRBJ1-1; D is uncertain. The V gene's germline CDR1 is MNHNS and CDR2 SASEGT. This CDR3 comprises 13 residues. V was shortened by 3 bases and J by 7 bases, with 12 bases between the two germline ends. The CDR3 DNA reads as TGTGCCAGCAGTGACTTGGGGAGGCATGAAGCTTTCTTT. Protein sequence: CASSDLGRHEAFF.

This clone was detected only once. The CDR3 is CASSEFVRWAEAFF. CDR3 nucleotide sequence: TGTGCCAGCAGTGAATTCGTCAGGTGGGCTGAAGCTTTCTTT. The chain uses TRBV6-1 and TRBJ1-1, with no clear D. CDR3 length equals 14 residues. Trimming removed 2 bases from V and 6 bases from J, with 13 bases in between. Per germline, CDR1 MNHNS and CDR2 SASEGT.

The V call is TRBV29-1, the J call TRBJ2-3; TRBD1 matches 7 bases. Germline V gene data show CDR1 as SQVTM and CDR2 as ANQGSEA. After removal of 7 bases from V and 2 bases from J, the junction contained 6 bases not matched to a gene. This CDR3 is 13 amino acids long. Here the CDR3 DNA reads TGCAGCGAGCGACAGGGTTCCACAGATACGCAGTATTTT. Translating it yields CSERQGSTDTQYF.

This clone was seen once. The rearrangement uses TRBV28 and TRBJ2-1; 10 bases are a match to TRBD2. Losses at the gene ends were 8 bases for V and 10 bases for J; bases not matched to a gene: 5. CDR3 length: 12 residues. Germline values: CDR1 MDHEN, CDR2 SYDVKM. Here the CDR3 DNA reads TGTGCCAGCCTCTTAGCGGGAGGAGAGCAGTTCTTC. This sequence encodes CASLLAGGEQFF. Together with reference TRBV28 and TRBJ2-1, the CDR3 gives the full variable domain: DVKVTQSSRYLVKRTGEKVFLECVQDMDHENMFWYRQDPGLGLRLIYFSYDVKMKEKGDIPEGYSVSREKKERFSLILESASTNQTSMYLCASLLAGGEQFFGPGTRLTVL.

J is TRBJ2-2 and V is TRBV14; 7 bases fit TRBD1. The CDR3 loop spans 15 amino acids. Germline values: CDR1 SGHDN, CDR2 FVKESK. Trimming took 3 bases from V and 6 from J; bases not matched to a gene: 7. CDR3 amino acids: CASSHATGWAGELFF. As DNA, the CDR3 is TGTGCCAGCAGCCACGCGACAGGGTGGGCCGGGGAGCTGTTTTTT.

On this clone: The sample has other DNA sequences that encode this CDR3 too. The V call is TRBV5-4, the J call TRBJ2-2; 8 bases agree with TRBD1. The CDR3 is 14 amino acids. CDR1 is SGHNT and CDR2 is YYREEE in the germline V gene (reference sequence). V lost 4 bases, J lost 6 bases, and 5 bases stayed unmatched. The CDR3 coding sequence is TGTGCCAGCAGCAGCCAGGGGGCGCCCGGGGAGCTGTTTTTT. Translating gives CASSSQGAPGELFF.

The gene calls are TRBV5-5 and TRBJ1-3; no clear D. CDR3 length equals 18 residues. Germline V lookup: CDR1 SGHKS, CDR2 YYEKEE (reference sequence). V lost 0 bases and J 0 bases, leaving 16 bases between the germline ends. This chain's CDR3 is CASSLVPGGGYSGNTIYF. Here the CDR3 DNA reads TGTGCCAGCAGCTTGGTTCCGGGAGGAGGGTACTCTGGAAACACCATATATTTT.

The chain employs TRBV28 and TRBJ2-2, with 8 bases that match TRBD2. Per germline, CDR1 MDHEN and CDR2 SYDVKM. This CDR3 is built from 16 residues. Trimming cost V 2 bases and J 4 bases; bases outside gene matches: 6. The CDR3 region has the DNA TGTGCCAGCAGTTTAACAGCGGGAGTTTCCACCGGGGAGCTGTTTTTT. Translated, it gives CASSLTAGVSTGELFF.

V is TRBV14 and J is TRBJ2-7; D ambiguous. The V end lost 2 bases, the J end lost 2 bases, and 7 bases lay between the germline ends. CDR3 length: 13 residues. Germline assignment: CDR1 SGHDN and CDR2 FVKESK. This CDR3 is CASSQKNPYEQYF. CDR3 coding DNA: TGTGCCAGCAGCCAAAAAAACCCCTACGAGCAGTACTTC.

This chain uses TRBV10-3 with TRBJ1-1; D is ambiguous. This CDR3 region has 14 residues. V was shortened by 8 bases and J by 3 bases, with 16 bases between the two germline ends. Germline V gene sequence: CDR1 ENHRY, CDR2 SYGVKD. The CDR3: CAIALAGGDTEAFF. The CDR3 DNA follows: TGTGCCATCGCCCTCGCGGGCGGGGACACTGAAGCTTTCTTT.

The chain carries TRBV28 and TRBJ1-2; 10 bases fit TRBD1. This CDR3 spans 13 amino acids. The V segment lost 5 bases and the J segment 7 bases; nucleotides outside the gene matches: 4. CDR1 and CDR2 from the germline V gene are MDHEN and SYDVKM. The CDR3 DNA is TGTGCCAGCAGTAGACAGGGGGCGGGTGGCTACACCTTC. This codes for CASSRQGAGGYTF.

For the CDR3, the DNA is TGTGCCAGCAGTGAAACAGGGGGAAGCTCCTACGAGCAGTACTTC. Protein product: CASSETGGSSYEQYF. The chain combines TRBV6-1 with TRBJ2-7; TRBD1 matches at 8 bases. CDR1 and CDR2 from the germline V gene are MNHNS and SASEGT. The CDR3 is made up of 15 amino acids. J gave up 0 bases and V 2 bases, and 3 bases lay outside the gene matches.